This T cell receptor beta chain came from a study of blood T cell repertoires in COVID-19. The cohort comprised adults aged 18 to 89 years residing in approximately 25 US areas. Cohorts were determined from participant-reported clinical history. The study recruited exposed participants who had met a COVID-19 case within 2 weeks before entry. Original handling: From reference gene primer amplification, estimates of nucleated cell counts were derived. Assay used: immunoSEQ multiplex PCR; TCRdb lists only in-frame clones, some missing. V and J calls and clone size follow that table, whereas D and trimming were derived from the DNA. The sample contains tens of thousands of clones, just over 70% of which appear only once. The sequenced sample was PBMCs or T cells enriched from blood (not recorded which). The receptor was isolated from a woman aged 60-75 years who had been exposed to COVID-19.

The CDR3 DNA is TGCGCCAGCAGCCAAGAGGAGGGGCAGCCCCAGCATTTT. This gives the protein CASSQEEGQPQHF. This rearrangement joins TRBV4-3 to TRBJ1-5; tentative D call: TRBD1 (5 bases). The CDR3 runs 13 residues. CDR1 is LGHNA and CDR2 is YSLEER in the germline V gene. V was clipped by 0 bases and J by 7 bases, with 7 bases between them.